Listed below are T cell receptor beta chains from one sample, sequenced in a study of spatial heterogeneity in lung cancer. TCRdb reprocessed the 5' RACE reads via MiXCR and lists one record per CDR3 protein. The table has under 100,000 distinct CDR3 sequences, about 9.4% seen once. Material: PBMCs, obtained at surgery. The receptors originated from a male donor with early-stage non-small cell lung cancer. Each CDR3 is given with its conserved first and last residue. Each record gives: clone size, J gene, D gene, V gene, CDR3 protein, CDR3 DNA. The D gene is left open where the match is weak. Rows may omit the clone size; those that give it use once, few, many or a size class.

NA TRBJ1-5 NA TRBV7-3 CASSLISGPQSYSNQPQHF TGTGCCAGCAGCTTAATCTCCGGCCCACAGTCATATAGCAATCAGCCCCAGCATTTT
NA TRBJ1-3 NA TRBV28 CATRGRRPSSGNTIYF TGTGCCACTCGCGGCCGACGGCCTTCCTCTGGAAACACCATATATTTT
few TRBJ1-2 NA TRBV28 CASSPPLRQPTF TGTGCCAGCAGCCCACCCCTCAGACAGCCTACCTTC
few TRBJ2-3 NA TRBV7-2 CASSLDVGGTDTQYF TGTGCCAGCAGCTTAGACGTGGGGGGCACAGATACGCAGTATTTT
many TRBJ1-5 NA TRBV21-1 CASSKHQPQHF TGTGCCAGCAGCAAGCATCAGCCCCAGCATTTT
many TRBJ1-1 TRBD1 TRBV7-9 CASSAQGVRTEAFF TGTGCCAGCAGCGCTCAGGGGGTAAGGACTGAAGCTTTCTTT
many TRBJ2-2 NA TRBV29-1 CSVRGDKGGELFF TGCAGCGTCCGAGGGGATAAGGGCGGGGAGCTGTTTTTT
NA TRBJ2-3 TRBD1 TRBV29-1 CSVADRAPDTQYF TGCAGCGTTGCAGACAGGGCTCCAGATACGCAGTATTTT
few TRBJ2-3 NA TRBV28 CASSTPGRGPDTQYF TGTGCCAGCAGTACCCCCGGGAGGGGGCCAGATACGCAGTATTTT
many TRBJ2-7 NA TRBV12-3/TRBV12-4 CASSFGYEQYF TGTGCCAGCAGTTTTGGCTACGAGCAGTACTTC
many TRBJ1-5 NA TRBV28 CASKPGPNQPQHF TGTGCCAGCAAACCGGGACCCAATCAGCCCCAGCATTTT
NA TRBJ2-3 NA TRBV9 CASSPQVTDTQYF TGTGCCAGCAGCCCGCAGGTCACAGATACGCAGTATTTT
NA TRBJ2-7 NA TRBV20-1 CSARDSSWAYEQYF TGCAGTGCTAGAGACAGCAGTTGGGCCTACGAGCAGTACTTC
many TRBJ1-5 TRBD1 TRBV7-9 CASSPTGWNQPQHF TGTGCCAGCAGCCCGACAGGGTGGAATCAGCCCCAGCATTTT
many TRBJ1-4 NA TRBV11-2 CASSRPTPGEKLFF TGTGCCAGCAGCCGACCGACTCCTGGTGAAAAACTGTTTTTT
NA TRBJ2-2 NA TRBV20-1 CSASFNGELFF TGCAGTGCTAGTTTCAACGGGGAGCTGTTTTTT
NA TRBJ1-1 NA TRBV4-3 CASSQNLQGGTEAFF TGCGCCAGCAGCCAAAATCTCCAGGGAGGCACTGAAGCTTTCTTT
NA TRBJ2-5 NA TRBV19 CASSHRDFGETQYF TGTGCCAGTAGTCACAGGGATTTCGGGGAGACCCAGTACTTC